The 5 T cell receptor beta chains presented below share a single source sample, sequenced in a study of blood T cell repertoires in COVID-19. Method: immunoSEQ multiplex PCR; TCRdb's copy keeps in-frame clones and lacks some. The table includes around 190,000 clones, 80% to 90% detected once. The sample comprised PBMCs or T cells enriched from blood (not recorded which). The receptors here all came from a young woman who had recovered from COVID-19.

J is TRBJ2-1 and V is TRBV30, with 16 bases fitting TRBD2. The CDR3 runs 14 residues. From germline, CDR1 is GTSNPN and CDR2 SVGIG (reference sequence). V was clipped by 4 bases and J by 13 bases; unmatched bases: 7. In DNA, the CDR3 is TGTGCCTGGAACGCCGGGACTAGCGGGAGGGAACAGTTCTTC. It translates to CAWNAGTSGREQFF.

This chain links TRBV6-5 with TRBJ1-2; 9 nucleotides match TRBD1. The CDR3 extends over 14 amino acids. Germline trimming cut 6 bases from V and 7 bases from J; bases unmatched to any gene: 9. CDR1 is MNHEY, CDR2 SVGAGI, per germline. Written as DNA, the CDR3 is TGTGCCAGCAGGATCGGGACAGGGATAGGTGGCTACACCTTC. Protein: CASRIGTGIGGYTF.

The J gene is TRBJ2-7, the V gene TRBV19; the D gene is possibly TRBD2 (6 bases). Trimming removed 3 bases from V and 2 bases from J, with 11 bases in between. CDR1 LNHDA and CDR2 SQIVND come from the germline V gene (reference sequence). The CDR3 contains 14 residues. This chain's CDR3 is CASSISGEAYEQYF. The CDR3 DNA reads TGTGCCAGTAGTATCTCCGGGGAGGCCTACGAGCAGTACTTC.

The CDR3 DNA follows: TGTGCCAGCAGCCAAGACGCGGGGGGGCGGACCGGGGAGCTGTTTTTT. Amino acid sequence: CASSQDAGGRTGELFF. The V gene is TRBV4-2, the J gene TRBJ2-2, with 9 bases that match TRBD2. The CDR3 has 16 amino acids. The J segment lost 5 bases and the V segment lost 0 bases, leaving 4 bases of the junction unmatched. CDR1 LGHNA and CDR2 YNFKEQ come from the germline V gene.

This clone was seen a single time. The chain uses TRBV5-1 and TRBJ1-2; the D is unclear. The CDR3 is 13 amino acids. V was pared by 2 bases and J by 7 bases, with 12 bases between. Germline CDR1 is SGHRS and CDR2 is YFSETQ. The CDR3 DNA follows: TGCGCCAGCAGCTTTCCAGGCGGGTTTGGCTACACCTTC. Protein product: CASSFPGGFGYTF.